The 21 T cell receptor beta chains in this list originate from one sample, sequenced in a study of cytomegalovirus exposure and HLA in healthy donors. Both 60 Vbeta primers and 13 Jbeta primers went into the PCR. Assay used: immunoSEQ multiplex PCR; TCRdb lists only in-frame clones, some missing. The ten top clones account for more than 5%, within a sample of around 40,000 clones. Sample: PBMCs. The receptors were sampled from a man aged 25-40 years in good health and CMV-seronegative.

The chain combines TRBV4-1 with TRBJ1-5; 8 bases agree with TRBD1. Germline assignment: CDR1 MGHRA and CDR2 YSYEKL. This CDR3 spans 18 amino acids. V gave up 4 bases and J gave up 1 base; unmatched junction bases: 12. CDR3 nucleotides: TGCGCCAGCAGCCTAAGCCACAGGGGGGGGGTGAGCAATCAGCCCCAGCATTTT. This sequence encodes CASSLSHRGGVSNQPQHF.

The CDR3 DNA is TGTGCCAGCAGCTTGGGGGGACTAGCTGTATACGAGCAGTACTTC. Its translation: CASSLGGLAVYEQYF. This sequence joins TRBV5-4 and TRBJ2-7; 9 bases are a match to TRBD2. Germline V gives CDR1 SGHNT, CDR2 YYREEE (reference sequence). Trimming took 0 bases from V and 4 from J; bases not matched to a gene: 5. The CDR3 is made up of 15 amino acids. Full variable domain (missing parts from reference TRBV5-4 and TRBJ2-7): ETGVTQSPTHLIKTRGQQVTLRCSSQSGHNTVSWYQQALGQGPQFIFQYYREEENGRGNFPPRFSGLQFPNYSSELNVNALELDDSALYLCASSLGGLAVYEQYFGPGTRLTVT.

V and J are TRBV9 and TRBJ1-3; D not certain. This CDR3 comprises 16 residues. Trimming stripped 0 bases from V and 0 bases from J, with 10 bases between. Germline V gene lookup returns CDR1 SGDLS and CDR2 YYNGEE. This CDR3 is CASSVGGPHSGNTIYF. CDR3 sequence (DNA): TGTGCCAGCAGCGTAGGAGGTCCCCACTCTGGAAACACCATATATTTT.

V gene TRBV18 combines with J gene TRBJ2-7; TRBD2 might be the D (5 bases). V dropped 6 bases and J dropped 2 bases, with 11 bases sitting between them. CDR1 KGHSH and CDR2 LQKENI come from the germline V gene. There are 13 residues in the CDR3. The CDR3, as DNA: TGTGCCAGCTCCTCAAGAGGGACCTACGAGCAGTACTTC. This codes for CASSSRGTYEQYF.

The chain is built from TRBV29-1 and TRBJ1-1, with 8 bases fitting TRBD1. This CDR3 is built from 14 residues. V was clipped by 6 bases and J by 1 base; unmatched bases: 7. Germline lookup yields CDR1 SQVTM and CDR2 ANQGSEA. In DNA, the CDR3 is TGCAGCGTGAGGGCAGGGGGCGCGAACACTGAAGCTTTCTTT. The encoded protein is CSVRAGGANTEAFF. Variable domain in full (rest from reference TRBV29-1 and TRBJ1-1): SAVISQKPSRDICQRGTSLTIQCQVDSQVTMMFWYRQQPGQSLTLIATANQGSEATYESGFVIDKFPISRPNLTFSTLTVSNMSPEDSSIYLCSVRAGGANTEAFFGQGTRLTVV.

V gene TRBV6-5 combines with J gene TRBJ2-1, with D possibly being TRBD1 (5 bases). CDR1 is MNHEY and CDR2 is SVGAGI in the germline V gene. V lost 6 bases to trimming and J lost 15 bases, with 15 bases between them. This CDR3 is 11 amino acids long. The CDR3 sequence is CASSLKGWLFF. In nucleotides, the CDR3 is TGTGCCAGCAGCCTCAAGGGGTGGCTGTTCTTC.

In DNA form, the CDR3 reads TGTGCCAGCACCCCGGGACTAGCGACCTACGAGCAGTACTTC. Its protein is CASTPGLATYEQYF. The chain recombines TRBV7-9 with TRBJ2-7; 10 bases are shared with TRBD2. The CDR3 sequence is 14 residues long. CDR1 and CDR2 from the germline V gene are SEHNR and FQNEAQ (reference sequence). V lost 7 bases to trimming and J lost 2 bases; unmatched junction nucleotides: 5.

The chain links TRBV2 to TRBJ2-1; tentative D call: TRBD2 (5 bases). V lost 7 bases, J lost 8 bases, and 12 bases lay in between. Per the germline V gene, CDR1 is SNHLY and CDR2 is FYNNEI. The CDR3 has 12 residues. The CDR3: CASNLFGDEQFF. CDR3 coding DNA: TGTGCCAGCAATTTATTCGGGGATGAGCAGTTCTTC.

The chain recombines TRBV5-1 with TRBJ1-1; no definite D call. Trimming removed 4 bases from V and 5 bases from J, with 18 bases in between. Germline-derived CDR1 and CDR2 are SGHRS and YFSETQ. This CDR3 is 15 amino acids long. The CDR3 region has the DNA TGCGCCAGCAGCCCGGAGCTGGGAGAGCGGACTGAAGCTTTCTTT. Its translation: CASSPELGERTEAFF.

The CDR3, as DNA: TGTGCCAGCAGCCAAGAGGGGTTCCTAGCGTGGGGTGAGACCCAGTACTTC. Translated: CASSQEGFLAWGETQYF. The gene calls are TRBV14 and TRBJ2-5; possible D gene TRBD2, 6 bases. V dropped 0 bases and J dropped 5 bases, with 19 bases sitting between them. CDR3 size: 17 residues. Germline V gene sequence: CDR1 SGHDN, CDR2 FVKESK.

V gene TRBV7-8 combines with J gene TRBJ2-3; the D is unclear. From germline, CDR1 is SGHVS and CDR2 FQNEAQ. This CDR3 region has 15 residues. Between the trimmed V and J ends, which lost 4 bases and 2 bases, there was a span of 13 bases. The CDR3 region is CASSSSKEYTDTQYF. The CDR3 DNA reads TGTGCCAGCAGCTCTTCTAAAGAATACACAGATACGCAGTATTTT.

The rearrangement uses TRBV19 and TRBJ2-5; the match to TRBD2 covers 9 bases. CDR3 size: 15 residues. The V gene's germline CDR1 is LNHDA and CDR2 SQIVND (reference sequence). V gave up 2 bases and J gave up 4 bases; unmatched junction bases: 5. This CDR3 reads CASSIISGGIETQYF. The CDR3 DNA is TGTGCCAGTAGTATAATTAGCGGGGGTATAGAGACCCAGTACTTC.

The chain links TRBV7-6 to TRBJ1-1; 9 bases are shared with TRBD1. The V segment lost 6 bases and the J segment 8 bases; nucleotides outside the gene matches: 13. CDR3 length: 15 amino acids. Germline V gene data show CDR1 as SGHVS and CDR2 as FNYEAQ. CDR3 loop: CASSRTGGWVGEAFF. In nucleotides, the CDR3 is TGTGCCAGCAGTCGCACAGGGGGCTGGGTAGGGGAAGCTTTCTTT.

This chain links TRBV7-6 with TRBJ2-3, with 9 positions matching TRBD2. J was trimmed by 0 bases and V by 2 bases; bases with no gene match: 3. The germline V gene encodes CDR1 SGHVS and CDR2 FNYEAQ. The CDR3 length is 16 residues. The CDR3 sequence is CASSLRLAVSTDTQYF. DNA of the CDR3: TGTGCCAGCAGCTTAAGACTAGCGGTTAGCACAGATACGCAGTATTTT.

The chain employs TRBV29-1 and TRBJ2-1, with D perhaps TRBD2 (5 bases). Deletions cut 0 bases from V and 12 bases from J, with 18 bases between. CDR3 length equals 14 residues. The germline V gene encodes CDR1 SQVTM and CDR2 ANQGSEA. The CDR3 is CSVEDKVGLARQFF. In nucleotides, the CDR3 is TGCAGCGTTGAAGACAAGGTCGGGCTAGCACGGCAGTTCTTC.

The CDR3 bases are TGTGCCAGCAAGGCCCGGGAACTGTTGAACACTGAAGCTTTCTTT. Translated, it gives CASKARELLNTEAFF. V usage is TRBV28 and J usage is TRBJ1-1; no reliable D call. Trimming pared 7 bases from V and 0 bases from J, leaving 15 bases between. CDR1 and CDR2 (germline): MDHEN, SYDVKM. The CDR3 covers 15 residues.

V is TRBV9 and J is TRBJ2-7; 9 nucleotides agree with TRBD1. The CDR3 consists of 14 residues. The V segment lost 6 bases and the J segment 6 bases; nucleotides outside the gene matches: 10. Per germline, CDR1 SGDLS and CDR2 YYNGEE. As DNA, the CDR3 is TGTGCCAGCAACACAGGGGGCACTAACGGCGAGCAGTACTTC. This sequence encodes CASNTGGTNGEQYF.

This chain uses TRBV29-1 with TRBJ1-1; D might be TRBD1 (6 bases). The CDR3 loop spans 15 amino acids. Between the trimmed V and J ends, which lost 2 bases and 0 bases, there was a span of 13 bases. Germline V gene data show CDR1 as SQVTM and CDR2 as ANQGSEA. CDR3 nucleotides: TGCAGCGTTGAAAGGGGGGGCGGCTTGAACACTGAAGCTTTCTTT. Its translation: CSVERGGGLNTEAFF.

The chain joins TRBV4-1 to TRBJ1-2, with D perhaps matching TRBD1 (6 bases). The germline CDR1 and CDR2 sequences are MGHRA and YSYEKL. V was shortened by 4 bases and J by 1 base, with 16 bases between the two germline ends. The CDR3 extends over 16 amino acids. The CDR3 region has the DNA TGCGCCAGCAGCCCAAGGGGGGAGGGGAATAACTATGGCTACACCTTC. It yields the protein CASSPRGEGNNYGYTF.

V gene TRBV5-1 combines with J gene TRBJ2-2, with TRBD1 matching 9 bases. Germline trimming cut 5 bases from V and 4 bases from J; bases unmatched to any gene: 9. The V gene's germline CDR1 is SGHRS and CDR2 YFSETQ. The CDR3 extends over 16 amino acids. The CDR3 sequence is CASSSPGQGTTGELFF. In nucleotides, the CDR3 is TGCGCCAGCAGTTCCCCGGGACAGGGTACCACCGGGGAGCTGTTTTTT. Full variable domain (rest looked up from reference TRBV5-1 and TRBJ2-2): KAGVTQTPRYLIKTRGQQVTLSCSPISGHRSVSWYQQTPGQGLQFLFEYFSETQRNKGNFPGRFSGRQFSNSRSEMNVSTLELGDSALYLCASSSPGQGTTGELFFGEGSRLTVL.

V gene TRBV4-2 combines with J gene TRBJ1-4, with 8 bases aligning to TRBD1. Trimming cost V 1 base and J 5 bases; bases outside gene matches: 6. Germline CDR1 is LGHNA and CDR2 is YNFKEQ. The CDR3 has 16 residues. The CDR3 DNA sequence: TGTGCCAGCAGCCAAGGAACCGACAGGGGAAATGAAAAACTGTTTTTT. Encoded protein: CASSQGTDRGNEKLFF.